This T cell receptor (beta chain) was documented in a study of blood T cells in healthy people across ages. Using a J-beta primer mix together with a sample-barcoded 5' primer, a second PCR was run for roughly 6 to 12 cycles. TCRdb recomputed calls from the 5' RACE reads with MiXCR, one row per CDR3 protein. The sample lists 890,000 or so distinct CDR3 sequences; 55% to 65% were seen once. The CDR3 runs 15 residues. Per the germline V gene, CDR1 is MNHNS and CDR2 is SASEGT. The gene calls are TRBV6-1 and TRBJ2-4; 8 bases map to TRBD2. The DNA end is a closer match to TRBJ2-7, so the J assignment may be wrong. The clonotype originates from a man younger than 45 in good health. Material: blood. CDR3 in amino acids: CASSEGLAGPHEQYF. In nucleotides, the CDR3 is TGTGCCAGCAGTGAAGGCCTAGCGGGCCCCCACGAGCAGTACTTC.